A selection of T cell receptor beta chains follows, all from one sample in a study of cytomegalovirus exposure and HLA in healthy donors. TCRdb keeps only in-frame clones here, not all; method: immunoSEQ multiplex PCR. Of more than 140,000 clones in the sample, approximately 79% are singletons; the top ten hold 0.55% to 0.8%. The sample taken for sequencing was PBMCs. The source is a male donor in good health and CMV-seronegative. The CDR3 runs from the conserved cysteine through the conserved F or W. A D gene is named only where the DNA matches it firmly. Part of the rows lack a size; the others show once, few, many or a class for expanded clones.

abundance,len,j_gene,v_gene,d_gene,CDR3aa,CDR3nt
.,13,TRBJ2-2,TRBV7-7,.,CASSLITSGELFF,TGTGCCAGCAGCTTAATCACCAGCGGGGAGCTGTTTTTT
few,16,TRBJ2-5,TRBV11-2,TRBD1,CASSPGDRGRQETQYF,TGTGCCAGCAGCCCCGGGGACAGGGGGCGGCAAGAGACCCAGTACTTC
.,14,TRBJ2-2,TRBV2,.,CASNFRENTGELFF,TGTGCCAGCAACTTCCGGGAAAACACCGGGGAGCTGTTTTTT
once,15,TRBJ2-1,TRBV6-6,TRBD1,CASRDGTGEYNEQFF,TGTGCCAGCAGGGACGGGACAGGGGAGTACAATGAGCAGTTCTTC
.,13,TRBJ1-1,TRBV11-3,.,CASSLGSNTEAFF,TGTGCCAGCAGCTTGGGGAGTAACACTGAAGCTTTCTTT
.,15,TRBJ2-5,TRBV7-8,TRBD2,CASSQREGRQETQYF,TGTGCCAGCAGCCAACGGGAGGGGAGACAAGAGACCCAGTACTTC
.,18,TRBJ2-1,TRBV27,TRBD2,CASSFRLAGGPLSYEQFF,TGTGCCAGCAGTTTTAGACTAGCGGGAGGGCCGTTAAGCTATGAGCAGTTCTTC
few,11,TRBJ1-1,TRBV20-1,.,CSARATVEAFF,TGCAGTGCTAGAGCTACGGTTGAAGCTTTCTTT
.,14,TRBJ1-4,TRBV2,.,CASIRQSTNEKLFF,TGTGCCAGCATCCGACAGTCAACTAATGAAAAACTGTTTTTT
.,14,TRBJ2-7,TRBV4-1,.,CASGQDDPGDEQYF,TGCGCCAGCGGCCAAGACGATCCGGGGGACGAGCAGTACTTC
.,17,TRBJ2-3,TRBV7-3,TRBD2,CASSLGTSSGGPDTQYF,TGTGCCAGCAGCCTAGGGACCTCCTCGGGGGGACCAGATACGCAGTATTTT
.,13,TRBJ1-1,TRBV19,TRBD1,CASSTTGTAKGFF,TGTGCCAGTAGTACCACCGGGACAGCCAAGGGTTTCTTT
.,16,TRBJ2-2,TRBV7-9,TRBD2,CASSTSGGGNTGELFF,TGTGCCAGCAGCACGAGCGGGGGCGGGAACACCGGGGAGCTGTTTTTT
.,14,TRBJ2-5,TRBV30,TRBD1,CAWSTGTGEETQYF,TGTGCCTGGAGCACCGGGACAGGCGAAGAGACCCAGTACTTC
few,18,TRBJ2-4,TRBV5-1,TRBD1,CASSRWDTGGLAKNIQYF,TGCGCCAGCAGTCGTTGGGATACAGGGGGCCTAGCCAAAAACATTCAGTACTTC
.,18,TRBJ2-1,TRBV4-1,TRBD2,CASSPGTSGRGNYNEQFF,TGCGCCAGCAGCCCAGGGACTAGCGGGAGAGGGAATTACAATGAGCAGTTCTTC
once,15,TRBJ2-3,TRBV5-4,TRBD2,CASSRPGGGTDTQYF,TGTGCCAGCAGCCGGCCGGGGGGTGGCACAGATACGCAGTATTTT
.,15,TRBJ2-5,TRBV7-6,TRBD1,CASSSGQGLGETQYF,TGTGCCAGCAGCTCCGGACAGGGATTAGGAGAGACCCAGTACTTC
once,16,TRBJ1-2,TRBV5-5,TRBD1,CASSLAGTGGAGGYTF,TGTGCCAGCAGCTTGGCCGGGACAGGGGGCGCCGGTGGCTACACCTTC
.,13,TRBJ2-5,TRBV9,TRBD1,CASGRQGTETQYF,TGTGCCAGCGGAAGACAGGGGACAGAGACCCAGTACTTC
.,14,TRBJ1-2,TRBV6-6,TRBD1,CASSGTGESYGYTF,TGTGCCAGCAGTGGGACAGGGGAAAGCTATGGCTACACCTTC
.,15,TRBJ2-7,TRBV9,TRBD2,CASSVATSGPLEQYF,TGTGCCAGCAGCGTTGCAACTAGCGGTCCGTTGGAGCAGTACTTC
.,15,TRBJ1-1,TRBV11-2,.,CASSLGAGARSEAFF,TGTGCCAGCAGCTTAGGAGCGGGGGCCCGTTCGGAAGCTTTCTTT
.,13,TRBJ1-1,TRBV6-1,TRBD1,CASSARDRTEAFF,TGTGCCAGCAGTGCCCGGGACAGAACTGAAGCTTTCTTT
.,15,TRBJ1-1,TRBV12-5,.,CASGLLQVGNTEAFF,TGTGCTAGTGGTTTGCTCCAGGTGGGCAACACTGAAGCTTTCTTT
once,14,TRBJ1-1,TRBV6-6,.,CASSEPGQGYEAFF,TGTGCCAGCAGCGAACCGGGACAAGGATATGAAGCTTTCTTT
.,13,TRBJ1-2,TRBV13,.,CASSLRGNYGYTF,TGTGCCAGCAGCTTGCGAGGGAACTATGGCTACACCTTC
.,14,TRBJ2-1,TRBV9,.,CASSVLTSNNEQFF,TGTGCCAGCAGCGTGCTTACTAGTAACAATGAGCAGTTCTTC
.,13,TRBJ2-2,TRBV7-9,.,CASTGTNTGELFF,TGTGCCAGTACCGGGACGAACACCGGGGAGCTGTTTTTT